The 26 T cell receptor beta chains below all came from one sample that was sequenced in a study of identical twins. TCRdb fed the 5' RACE reads into MiXCR, producing one record per CDR3 protein. Among more than 650,000 distinct CDR3 sequences listed, 6.1% were seen once. Sequenced sample: naive T cells sorted from blood. The receptor set was obtained from a young man in good health.

This clonotype was found many times. This sequence joins TRBV4-2 and TRBJ2-1; TRBD2 matches at 8 bases. The CDR3 totals 16 residues. Germline CDR1 and CDR2: LGHNA and YNFKEQ. V lost 2 bases and J lost 0; bases outside the gene matches: 3. The CDR3 nucleotides are TGTGCCAGCAGCCAAATAGCGGGACCCTCCTACAATGAGCAGTTCTTC. This sequence encodes CASSQIAGPSYNEQFF.

In this sample, this clonotype turned up many times. V and J are TRBV5-1 and TRBJ2-7; D is perhaps TRBD1 or TRBD2 (5 bases each). Germline V lookup: CDR1 SGHRS, CDR2 YFSETQ. With 6 bases removed from V and 0 bases from J, the gap between germline ends came to 10 bases. CDR3 length: 13 residues. The CDR3 here is CASIGTDSYEQYF. The CDR3 DNA sequence: TGCGCCAGCATCGGGACGGACTCCTACGAGCAGTACTTC.

V is TRBV7-2 and J is TRBJ1-1; D ambiguous. V dropped 9 bases and J dropped 5 bases, with 16 bases sitting between them. This CDR3 has 13 residues. Germline CDR1 SGHTA, CDR2 FQGNSA. CDR3 DNA sequence: TGTGCCAGTAGAACTTCCTTTGGGACTGAAGCTTTCTTT. It codes for CASRTSFGTEAFF.

This clonotype was detected only once. This may arise from a read error, as a much more abundant clone is one base away. The chain combines TRBV30 with TRBJ2-3, with a weak D call TRBD1 (6 bases). This CDR3 has 11 amino acids. CDR1 is GTSNPN, CDR2 SVGIG, per germline (reference sequence). CDR3 coding DNA: TGTGCCTGGGATAGGACAGATACGCTGTATTTT. It encodes CAWDRTDTLYF.

V gene TRBV14 combines with J gene TRBJ2-1; weak D call: TRBD2 (6 bases). V gave up 1 base and J gave up 5 bases, with 12 bases separating them. CDR1 and CDR2 from the germline V gene are SGHDN and FVKESK. The CDR3 sequence is 15 residues long. This chain's CDR3 is CASSQVGGSNNEQFF. The CDR3 DNA is TGTGCCAGCAGCCAAGTAGGAGGGAGCAACAATGAGCAGTTCTTC.

This clonotype was observed a handful of times. The chain recombines TRBV6-5 with TRBJ1-2; D remains ambiguous. Per the germline V gene, CDR1 is MNHEY and CDR2 is SVGAGI. The V end was cut by 0 bases, the J end by 5 bases, with 13 bases between. The CDR3 is 15 amino acids. In DNA, the CDR3 is TGTGCCAGCAGTTACTCTGCGACACCAAGATATGGCTACACCTTC. Translating it yields CASSYSATPRYGYTF.

In this sample, this clonotype turned up many times. The chain is built from TRBV21-1 and TRBJ1-5; the D call of TRBD1 is as the table states it, not checked on the DNA. TRBV21-1 is a pseudogene segment. The CDR3 has 14 amino acids. The CDR3 protein is CASSKGGGLTPQHF. Written as DNA, the CDR3 is TGTGCCAGCAGCAAGGGTGGGGGTCTCACGCCCCAGCATTTT.

There are a few counts of this clonotype. The chain recombines TRBV25-1 with TRBJ2-5; the D gene is possibly TRBD2 (5 bases). The CDR3 covers 13 residues. Trimming stripped 3 bases from V and 0 bases from J, with 5 bases between. CDR1 and CDR2 from the germline V gene are MGHDK and SYGVNS. CDR3 in DNA: TGTGCCAGCAGTGAGGACTACCAAGAGACCCAGTACTTC. It translates to CASSEDYQETQYF. The whole variable domain, remainder taken from reference TRBV25-1 and TRBJ2-5, is EADIYQTPRYLVIGTGKKITLECSQTMGHDKMYWYQQDPGMELHLIHYSYGVNSTEKGDLSSESTVSRIRTEHFPLTLESARPSHTSQYLCASSEDYQETQYFGPGTRLLVL.

As to this clonotype: A clone one base away is much larger, so this may be a read error. The rearrangement uses TRBV29-1 and TRBJ1-1; D might be TRBD1 (5 bases). CDR1 and CDR2 from the germline V gene are SQVTM and ANQGSEA. The CDR3 sequence is 12 residues long. The ends were cut back, 6 bases at V and 6 bases at J, with 14 bases in the middle. CDR3 sequence (DNA): TGCAGCGTCCAAAAATGGGGCTCTGAAGCTTTCTTT. This encodes CSVQKWGSEAFF.

This chain uses TRBV12-5 with TRBJ2-2, with 10 bases lining up with TRBD2. Germline loops: CDR1 LGHNT, CDR2 FRNRAP. The CDR3 is 17 residues long. Trimming took 0 bases from V and 3 from J; bases not matched to a gene: 4. CDR3 coding DNA: TGTGCTAGTGGTTTGGTACAGCGGGAGGGGCACACCGGGGAGCTGTTTTTT. The encoded protein is CASGLVQREGHTGELFF.

This clonotype was seen a few times. The genes are TRBV30 and TRBJ2-7; TRBD1 matches 7 bases. V shed 1 base and J 2 bases; nucleotides not matched to a gene: 8. The CDR3 has 15 residues. The germline V gene encodes CDR1 GTSNPN and CDR2 SVGIG (reference sequence). The CDR3 bases are TGTGCCTGGAGTGGGGGACAGCTAATAACCTACGAGCAGTACTTC. It specifies CAWSGGQLITYEQYF.

The chain recombines TRBV7-2 with TRBJ2-1; unclear D gene. V dropped 2 bases and J dropped 5 bases, with 19 bases sitting between them. CDR3 length: 17 amino acids. CDR1 SGHTA and CDR2 FQGNSA come from the germline V gene. This chain's CDR3 is CASSLLPRADKDNEQFF. CDR3 in DNA: TGTGCCAGCAGCTTACTTCCCCGGGCAGACAAAGACAATGAGCAGTTCTTC.

The J gene is TRBJ1-5, the V gene TRBV12-3 or TRBV12-4; D is perhaps TRBD1 (6 bases). The CDR3 covers 14 residues. Trimming left V 6 bases short and J 3 bases short, with 12 bases between. The CDR3 loop reads CASREGGTNQPQHF. The CDR3 region has the DNA TGTGCCAGCAGGGAGGGGGGTACCAATCAGCCCCAGCATTTT.

This clonotype appeared a few times. The V and J genes are TRBV19 and TRBJ2-1; possible D gene TRBD2, 6 bases. Per germline, CDR1 LNHDA and CDR2 SQIVND (reference sequence). The CDR3 runs 16 residues. The ends were cut back, 4 bases at V and 3 bases at J, with 16 bases in the middle. The CDR3 DNA follows: TGTGCCAGTAGTACCTACCCGGGAGTCGACTACAATGAGCAGTTCTTC. Its translation: CASSTYPGVDYNEQFF.

This clonotype occurred a few times. The chain recombines TRBV24-1 with TRBJ2-3; a weak D match, TRBD1 (5 bases). The V and J ends lost 9 bases and 2 bases respectively, with 14 bases between them. This CDR3 spans 14 amino acids. CDR1 is KGHDR and CDR2 is SFDVKD in the germline V gene. This chain's CDR3 is CATEQGQFTDTQYF. The CDR3, as DNA: TGTGCCACCGAGCAGGGCCAATTCACAGATACGCAGTATTTT.

This clonotype has a handful of counts. The chain uses TRBV7-9 and TRBJ1-5, with D uncertain. The CDR3 is 15 residues long. V was pared by 4 bases and J by 6 bases, with 16 bases between. In germline, CDR1 is SEHNR, CDR2 FQNEAQ (reference sequence). The CDR3 sequence: CASSSRGESGQPQHF. The CDR3 nucleotides are TGTGCCAGCAGCTCGCGTGGGGAGTCGGGTCAGCCCCAGCATTTT.

This clonotype was seen ten or more times. J is TRBJ1-5 and V is TRBV12-3 or TRBV12-4, with D unresolved. The CDR3 length is 12 residues. V lost 4 bases, J lost 6 bases, and 7 bases lay in between. This CDR3 is CASSSQSQPQHF. CDR3 nucleotide sequence: TGTGCCAGCAGTTCCCAATCTCAGCCCCAGCATTTT.

The chain uses TRBV18 and TRBJ2-1; D remains ambiguous. Germline CDR1 and CDR2: KGHSH and LQKENI. The V end was cut by 4 bases, the J end by 5 bases, with 18 bases between. CDR3 size: 16 residues. The DNA for the CDR3 is TGTGCCAGCTCACTGACTGGGCCGTACTCGGACAATGAGCAGTTCTTC. This gives the protein CASSLTGPYSDNEQFF. Full variable domain (outside the CDR3, taken from reference TRBV18 and TRBJ2-1): NAGVMQNPRHLVRRRGQEARLRCSPMKGHSHVYWYRQLPEEGLKFMVYLQKENIIDESGMPKERFSAEFPKEGPSILRIQQVVRGDSAAYFCASSLTGPYSDNEQFFGPGTRLTVL.

The chain couples TRBV5-1 to TRBJ2-1; D ambiguous. The V gene lost 6 bases and the J gene lost 5 bases, with 15 bases spanning the gap. Germline CDR1 SGHRS, CDR2 YFSETQ. This CDR3 contains 14 residues. The CDR3 DNA reads as TGCGCCAGCACTTCTGGAGACGCTGACAATGAGCAGTTCTTC. Translated, it gives CASTSGDADNEQFF.

This clonotype was seen ten or more times. The chain couples TRBV12-3 or TRBV12-4 to TRBJ2-1, with 10 bases matching TRBD2. V shed 4 bases and J 7 bases; nucleotides not matched to a gene: 10. CDR3 length: 16 amino acids. CDR3 in amino acids: CASSSTSGMGWNEQFF. Here the CDR3 DNA reads TGTGCCAGCAGTTCCACTAGCGGGATGGGTTGGAATGAGCAGTTCTTC.

At least ten counts were recorded for this clonotype. V and J are TRBV12-3 or TRBV12-4 and TRBJ2-2, with 11 bases matching TRBD2. The CDR3 has 15 residues. Trimming cost V 6 bases and J 6 bases; bases outside gene matches: 6. The CDR3 coding sequence is TGTGCCAGCAGAGCAATAGCGGGAGGGCCCGGGGAGCTGTTTTTT. Translated: CASRAIAGGPGELFF.

The sample holds many counts of this clonotype. The chain carries TRBV28 and TRBJ2-5; D is perhaps TRBD1 (5 bases). Trimming removed 6 bases at V and 0 bases at J, with 14 bases between. The CDR3 consists of 15 residues. Germline-derived CDR1 and CDR2 are MDHEN and SYDVKM. CDR3 sequence (DNA): TGTGCCAGCAGATCCGAAGACAGTTACCAAGAGACCCAGTACTTC. This sequence encodes CASRSEDSYQETQYF.

Regarding this clonotype: Possible read error: a much larger clone is one base away. Without the conserved terminal phenylalanine or tryptophan, this CDR3 likely stems from a read error. The chain links TRBV27 to TRBJ2-1; D gene ambiguous. With 2 bases removed from V and 6 bases from J, the gap between germline ends came to 11 bases. CDR3 length: 14 residues. CDR1 is MNHEY, CDR2 SMNVEV, per germline (reference sequence). CDR3 coding DNA: TGTGCCAGCAGTTTAAGCCGGCCTAGCAATGAGCAGTTCTAC. This codes for CASSLSRPSNEQFY.

This clonotype has a handful of counts. The chain joins TRBV5-5 to TRBJ2-1, with 9 bases aligning to TRBD2. The CDR3 is 18 amino acids. V trimming: 3 bases; J trimming: 4 bases; junction bases outside the gene matches: 14. CDR1 and CDR2 from the germline V gene are SGHKS and YYEKEE (reference sequence). This chain's CDR3 is CASSSRSSGSASYNEQFF. The CDR3 nucleotides are TGTGCCAGCAGCTCACGAAGTAGCGGGAGCGCATCGTACAATGAGCAGTTCTTC.

This clonotype was recorded at least ten times. V usage is TRBV29-1 and J usage is TRBJ1-2, with D perhaps matching TRBD1 (6 bases). The ends were cut back, 8 bases at V and 4 bases at J, with 14 bases in the middle. The CDR3 is 12 amino acids. Germline V gene data show CDR1 as SQVTM and CDR2 as ANQGSEA. The CDR3 bases are TGCAGCCCTTACAGGGAGGCCTATGGCTACACCTTC. Translation: CSPYREAYGYTF.

This clonotype showed up many times. The V gene is TRBV12-3 or TRBV12-4, the J gene TRBJ2-5; 10 nucleotides align to TRBD2. The CDR3 length is 13 residues. The V segment lost 3 bases and the J segment 10 bases; nucleotides outside the gene matches: 5. CDR3 sequence reads: CASSLVAGGSQYF. The CDR3 DNA reads TGTGCCAGCAGTTTGGTAGCGGGAGGCAGCCAGTACTTC.